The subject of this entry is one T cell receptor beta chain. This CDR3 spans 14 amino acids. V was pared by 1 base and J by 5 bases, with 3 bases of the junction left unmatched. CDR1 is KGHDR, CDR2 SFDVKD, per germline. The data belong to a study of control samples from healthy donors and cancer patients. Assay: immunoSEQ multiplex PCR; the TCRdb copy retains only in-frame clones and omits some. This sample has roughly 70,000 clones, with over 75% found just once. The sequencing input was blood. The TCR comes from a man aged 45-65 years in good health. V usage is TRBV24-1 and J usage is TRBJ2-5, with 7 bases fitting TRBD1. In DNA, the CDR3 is TGTGCCACCAGTGATTTTAAGGGGGCCGAGACCCAGTACTTC. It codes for CATSDFKGAETQYF.